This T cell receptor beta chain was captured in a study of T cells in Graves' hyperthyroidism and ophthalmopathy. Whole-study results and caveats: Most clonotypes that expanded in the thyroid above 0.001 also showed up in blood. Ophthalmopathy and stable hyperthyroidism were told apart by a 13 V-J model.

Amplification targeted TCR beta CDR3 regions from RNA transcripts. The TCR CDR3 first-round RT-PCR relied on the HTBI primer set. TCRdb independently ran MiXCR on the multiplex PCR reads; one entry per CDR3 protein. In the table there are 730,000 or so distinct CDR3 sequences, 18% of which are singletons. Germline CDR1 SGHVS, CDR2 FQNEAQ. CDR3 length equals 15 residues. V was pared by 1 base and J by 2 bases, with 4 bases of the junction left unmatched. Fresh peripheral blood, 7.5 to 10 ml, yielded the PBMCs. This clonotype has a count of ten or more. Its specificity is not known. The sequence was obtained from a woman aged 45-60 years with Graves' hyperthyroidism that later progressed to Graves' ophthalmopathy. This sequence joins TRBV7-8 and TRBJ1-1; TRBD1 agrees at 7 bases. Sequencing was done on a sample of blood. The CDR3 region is CASSLVRTGNTEAFF. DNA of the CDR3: TGTGCCAGCAGCTTAGTAAGGACAGGTAACACTGAAGCTTTCTTT.